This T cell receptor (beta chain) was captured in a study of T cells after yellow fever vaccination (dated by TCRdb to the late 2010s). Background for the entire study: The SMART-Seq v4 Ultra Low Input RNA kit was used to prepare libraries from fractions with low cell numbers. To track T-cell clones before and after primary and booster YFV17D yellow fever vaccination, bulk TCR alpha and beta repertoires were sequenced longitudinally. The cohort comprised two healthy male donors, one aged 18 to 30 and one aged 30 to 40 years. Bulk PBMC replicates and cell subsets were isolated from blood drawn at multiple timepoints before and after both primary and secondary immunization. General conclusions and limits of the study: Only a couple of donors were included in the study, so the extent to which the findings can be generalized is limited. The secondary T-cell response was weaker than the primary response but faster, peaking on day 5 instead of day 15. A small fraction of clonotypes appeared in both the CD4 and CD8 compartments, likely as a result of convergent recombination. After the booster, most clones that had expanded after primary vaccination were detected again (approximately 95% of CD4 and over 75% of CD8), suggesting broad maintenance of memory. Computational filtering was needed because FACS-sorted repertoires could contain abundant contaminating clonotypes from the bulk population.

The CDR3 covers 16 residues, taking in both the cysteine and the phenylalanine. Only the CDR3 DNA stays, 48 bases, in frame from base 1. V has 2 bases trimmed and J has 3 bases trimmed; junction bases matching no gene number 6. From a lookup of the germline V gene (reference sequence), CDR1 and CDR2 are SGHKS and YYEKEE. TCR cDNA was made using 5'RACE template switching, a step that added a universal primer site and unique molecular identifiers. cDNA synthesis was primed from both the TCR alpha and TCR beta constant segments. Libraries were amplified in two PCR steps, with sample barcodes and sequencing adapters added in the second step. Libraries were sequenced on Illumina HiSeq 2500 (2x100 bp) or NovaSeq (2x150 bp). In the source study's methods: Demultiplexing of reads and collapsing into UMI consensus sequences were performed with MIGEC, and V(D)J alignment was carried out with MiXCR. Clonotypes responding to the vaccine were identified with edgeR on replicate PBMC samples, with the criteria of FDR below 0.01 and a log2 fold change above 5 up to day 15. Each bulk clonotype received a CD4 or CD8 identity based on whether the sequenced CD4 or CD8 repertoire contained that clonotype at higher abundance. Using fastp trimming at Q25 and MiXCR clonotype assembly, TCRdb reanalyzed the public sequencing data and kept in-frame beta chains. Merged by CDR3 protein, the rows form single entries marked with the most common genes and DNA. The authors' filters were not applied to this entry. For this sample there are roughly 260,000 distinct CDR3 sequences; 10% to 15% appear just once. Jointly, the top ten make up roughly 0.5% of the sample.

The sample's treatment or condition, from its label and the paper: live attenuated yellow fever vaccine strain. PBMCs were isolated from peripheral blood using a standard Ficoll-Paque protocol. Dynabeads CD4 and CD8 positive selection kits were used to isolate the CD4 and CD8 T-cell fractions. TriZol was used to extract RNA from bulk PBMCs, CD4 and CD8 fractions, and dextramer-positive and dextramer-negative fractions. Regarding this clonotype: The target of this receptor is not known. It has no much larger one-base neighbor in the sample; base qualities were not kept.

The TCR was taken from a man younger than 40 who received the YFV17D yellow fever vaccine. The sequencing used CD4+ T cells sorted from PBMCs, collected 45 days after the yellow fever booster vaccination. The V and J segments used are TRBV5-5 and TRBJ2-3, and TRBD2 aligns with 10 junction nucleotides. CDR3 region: CASSFVPSGSTDTQYF. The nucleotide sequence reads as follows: TGTGCCAGCAGCTTCGTCCCTAGCGGGAGTACAGATACGCAGTATTTT. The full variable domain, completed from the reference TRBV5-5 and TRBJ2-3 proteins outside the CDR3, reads DAGVTQSPTHLIKTRGQQVTLRCSPISGHKSVSWYQQVLGQGPQFIFQYYEKEERGRGNFPDRFSARQFPNYSSELNVNALLLGDSALYLCASSFVPSGSTDTQYFGPGTRLTVL.